This T cell receptor (beta chain) comes out of a study of CDR3 diversity in severe acne. TCRdb re-called the PCR reads with MiXCR, one entry per CDR3 protein. The sample shows about 93,000 distinct CDR3 sequences, 45% to 50% of them seen only once. This clonotype is labeled as medium-sized. What was sequenced was blood. This receptor was taken from a male donor in good health, serving as a control.

CDR3 in amino acids: CASSNGHSAYGYTF. CDR3 coding DNA: TGTGCCAGCAGCAATGGACACTCTGCCTATGGCTACACCTTC. The chain recombines TRBV9 with TRBJ1-2, with a possible D match to TRBD1 (5 bases). The CDR3 loop spans 14 amino acids. Germline assignment: CDR1 SGDLS and CDR2 YYNGEE. Trimming pared 4 bases from V and 4 bases from J, leaving 14 bases between.